The 9 T cell receptor beta chains presented below share a single source sample, sequenced in a study of identical twins. Each CDR3 protein gets one entry after TCRdb re-called the 5' RACE reads with MiXCR. The profile covers hundreds of thousands of distinct CDR3 sequences, with 20% to 25% appearing a single time and around 4.4% taken by the ten largest. The sample was also reused in another study, on T cells expressing NK-cell markers.

Input material: PBMCs. These receptors were obtained from a woman aged 18-30 years in good health.

V is TRBV18 and J is TRBJ2-1; D gene ambiguous. V was pared by 0 bases and J by 9 bases, with 9 bases between. CDR3 length: 13 residues. Per germline, CDR1 KGHSH and CDR2 LQKENI. CDR3 residues: CASSPPSLGEQFF. CDR3 DNA: TGTGCCAGCTCACCACCCAGCCTAGGTGAGCAGTTCTTC.

The rearrangement joins TRBV20-1 to TRBJ1-2; tentative D call: TRBD1 (5 bases). Looked up from germline, CDR1 is DFQATT and CDR2 is SNEGSKA (reference sequence). This CDR3 is 14 amino acids long. Trimming left V 4 bases short and J 8 bases short, with 20 bases between. The CDR3 sequence: CSAIGGRLGQGYTF. As DNA, the CDR3 is TGCAGTGCTATCGGGGGACGGTTGGGGCAGGGCTACACCTTC.

This clonotype has a handful of counts. The rearrangement joins TRBV3-1 to TRBJ2-6; D unclear. Germline V gene lookup returns CDR1 LGHDT and CDR2 YNNKEL (reference sequence). V lost 2 bases and J 0 bases, leaving 5 bases between the germline ends. The CDR3 loop spans 15 amino acids. As DNA, the CDR3 is TGTGCCAGCAGCCAATCGGTCTCTGGGGCCAACGTCCTGACTTTC. Its protein is CASSQSVSGANVLTF.

This clonotype has ten or more counts. The rearrangement uses TRBV7-2 and TRBJ2-1; D is uncertain. Trimming took 1 base from V and 1 from J, leaving 8 bases between them. CDR1 and CDR2 (germline): SGHTA, FQGNSA. The CDR3 runs 15 residues. CDR3 sequence (DNA): TGTGCCAGCAGCTTAGATCGGAGTTCCTACAATGAGCAGTTCTTC. This sequence encodes CASSLDRSSYNEQFF.

This clonotype was detected a few times. V gene TRBV27 combines with J gene TRBJ2-3; 8 nucleotides align to TRBD2. Germline CDR1 reads MNHEY; CDR2 reads SMNVEV (reference sequence). This CDR3 is built from 15 residues. The ends lost 8 bases at V and 6 bases at J; junction bases unmatched: 13. The DNA of the CDR3 is TGTGCCAGCTCTTCGAGTAGCGGGGTGCTGGATACGCAGTATTTT. It is translated as CASSSSSGVLDTQYF.

This clonotype has a handful of counts. The V gene is TRBV25-1, the J gene TRBJ2-3, with 9 bases fitting TRBD2. The V gene's germline CDR1 is MGHDK and CDR2 SYGVNS. V dropped 1 base and J dropped 4; count of bases not matched to a gene: 6. The CDR3 extends over 16 amino acids. CDR3 in DNA: TGTGCCAGCAGTGAATTAGTCCTAGCGGGGTCAGATACGCAGTATTTT. It specifies CASSELVLAGSDTQYF.

This clonotype has more than one count but fewer than ten. This sequence joins TRBV5-1 and TRBJ2-7; the match to TRBD2 covers 10 bases. The V segment lost 5 bases and the J segment 0 bases; nucleotides outside the gene matches: 5. Germline CDR1 reads SGHRS; CDR2 reads YFSETQ. The CDR3 is 15 residues long. CDR3 nucleotide sequence: TGCGCCAGCAGACTAACTAGCGGGACCTCCTACGAGCAGTACTTC. Amino acid sequence: CASRLTSGTSYEQYF.

The chain links TRBV5-1 to TRBJ2-1, with 10 bases matching TRBD2. V lost 3 bases to trimming and J lost 5 bases; unmatched junction nucleotides: 5. Germline CDR1 and CDR2: SGHRS and YFSETQ. The CDR3 sequence is 15 residues long. CDR3 protein: CASSSSGGPHNEQFF. In nucleotides, the CDR3 is TGCGCCAGCAGCTCTAGCGGGGGCCCTCACAATGAGCAGTTCTTC.

The chain recombines TRBV12-3 or TRBV12-4 with TRBJ2-5, with D tentatively TRBD1 (6 bases). V was pared by 2 bases and J by 5 bases, with 15 bases between. The CDR3 runs to 15 residues. DNA for the CDR3: TGTGCCAGCAGTTTATTTAGGGGGTTAGTGGAGACCCAGTACTTC. This translates into CASSLFRGLVETQYF.